Presented here are 16 T cell receptor beta chains from one specimen sequenced in a study of cytomegalovirus exposure and HLA in healthy donors. PCR amplification relied on 60 Vbeta primers (plus 13 Jbeta primers). The method was immunoSEQ multiplex PCR; TCRdb's version includes in-frame clones alone and lacks a portion of them. The sample has around 210,000 clones, about 88% seen once; the top ten hold roughly 0.22%. The sequenced material came from PBMCs. The receptors were sampled from a girl aged 2-10 years in good health and CMV-seronegative.

V gene TRBV2 combines with J gene TRBJ1-2; D possibly corresponds to TRBD1 (5 bases). V lost 7 bases and J 12 bases, leaving 9 bases between the germline ends. The CDR3 extends over 9 amino acids. The germline gives CDR1 SNHLY, CDR2 FYNNEI. CDR3 bases: TGTGCCAGCACCGGCAGGGACACCTTC. Residues: CASTGRDTF.

This clone was seen only once. The gene calls are TRBV25-1 and TRBJ2-7; D is perhaps TRBD1 (5 bases). With 3 bases removed from V and 3 bases from J, the gap between germline ends came to 12 bases. CDR3 length: 14 amino acids. CDR1 and CDR2 (germline): MGHDK, SYGVNS. This CDR3 is CASSDQGKDYEQYF. In DNA, the CDR3 is TGTGCCAGCAGTGATCAGGGAAAGGACTACGAGCAGTACTTC.

This rearrangement joins TRBV27 to TRBJ2-3, with 11 bases lining up with TRBD1. The CDR3 is 18 amino acids. From germline, CDR1 is MNHEY and CDR2 SMNVEV (reference sequence). The V gene end was trimmed by 4 bases and the J gene end by 2 bases; junction bases not matched to a gene: 11. Written as DNA, the CDR3 is TGTGCCAGCAGTTCCCCCCTCCGGACAGGGGGCCACACAGATACGCAGTATTTT. This gives the protein CASSSPLRTGGHTDTQYF.

The gene calls are TRBV21-1 and TRBJ1-4; the table names TRBD1, a call not compared with the DNA. TRBV21-1 constitutes a pseudogene. The CDR3 has 19 amino acids. The CDR3 sequence: CASSKGQGQALATNEKLFF. The CDR3, as DNA: TGTGCCAGCAGCAAGGGACAAGGACAGGCCCTTGCAACTAATGAAAAACTGTTTTTT.

The chain carries TRBV27 and TRBJ1-2; 7 nucleotides match TRBD1. Germline CDR1 is MNHEY and CDR2 is SMNVEV (reference sequence). V trimming: 5 bases; J trimming: 4 bases; junction bases outside the gene matches: 4. This CDR3 region has 13 residues. The DNA of the CDR3 is TGTGCCAGCAGTGCTTACAGGGGCTATGGCTACACCTTC. It specifies CASSAYRGYGYTF.

The rearrangement uses TRBV15 and TRBJ1-1; 7 nucleotides align to TRBD1. The CDR3 totals 14 residues. V lost 0 bases and J lost 12; bases outside the gene matches: 10. The germline CDR1 and CDR2 sequences are LNHNV and YYDKDF (reference sequence). The CDR3 DNA reads as TGTGCCACCAGCAGAGAAGGCCCCCGGGACAGCCCTTTCTTT. Protein: CATSREGPRDSPFF.

V usage is TRBV14 and J usage is TRBJ1-1; tentative D call: TRBD1 (5 bases). The CDR3 is 15 amino acids. Germline V lookup: CDR1 SGHDN, CDR2 FVKESK. Deletions cut 5 bases from V and 1 base from J, with 14 bases between. CDR3 amino acids: CASSSNYQGNTEAFF. The CDR3 DNA is TGTGCCAGCAGCTCCAATTATCAGGGGAACACTGAAGCTTTCTTT.

The V gene is TRBV5-3, the J gene TRBJ1-3, with D perhaps TRBD1 (6 bases). TRBV5-3 is an open reading frame whose function is uncertain. The V end lost 4 bases, the J end lost 1 base, and 15 bases lay between the germline ends. The CDR3 is made up of 16 amino acids. This CDR3 is CARSEDRIESGNTIYF. CDR3 DNA: TGTGCCAGAAGCGAGGACAGAATTGAATCTGGAAACACCATATATTTT.

This chain joins TRBV5-5 and TRBJ1-4; tentative D call: TRBD1 (5 bases). This CDR3 spans 15 amino acids. The V end was cut by 0 bases, the J end by 8 bases, with 14 bases between. CDR1 and CDR2 from the germline V gene are SGHKS and YYEKEE (reference sequence). The CDR3 protein is CASSLGSAGREKLFF. CDR3 DNA sequence: TGTGCCAGCAGCTTGGGCTCGGCAGGGAGGGAAAAACTGTTTTTT.

This clone was found once. The rearrangement links TRBV4-1 to TRBJ2-7; tentative D call: TRBD1 (6 bases). Germline lookup yields CDR1 MGHRA and CDR2 YSYEKL. CDR3 length: 13 residues. V was clipped by 4 bases and J by 3 bases, with 10 bases between them. CDR3 protein: CASSRGQFYEQYF. CDR3 nucleotide sequence: TGCGCCAGCAGCCGTGGACAGTTCTACGAGCAGTACTTC.

The table lists this clone with a count of one. At one boundary the junction diverges from the germline segment, which might be a read error. The J gene is TRBJ1-2, the V gene TRBV15; no clear D gene. This CDR3 comprises 12 residues. Germline CDR1 reads LNHNV; CDR2 reads YYDKDF (reference sequence). The CDR3 coding sequence is TGTGCCACCAGTAGAGCCAGCTATGGCTACACCTTC. Its protein is CATSRASYGYTF.

This clone was seen just once. The V call is TRBV10-3, the J call TRBJ2-5, with 7 bases lining up with TRBD2. This CDR3 spans 15 amino acids. Germline CDR1 ENHRY, CDR2 SYGVKD. V dropped 0 bases and J dropped 2; count of bases not matched to a gene: 3. DNA for the CDR3: TGTGCCATCAGTGAGTCTCGGACTAGTCAAGAGACCCAGTACTTC. Protein sequence: CAISESRTSQETQYF.

V and J are TRBV27 and TRBJ2-7, with 8 bases that match TRBD2. V shed 4 bases and J 2 bases; nucleotides not matched to a gene: 13. The CDR3 consists of 17 residues. Germline V lookup: CDR1 MNHEY, CDR2 SMNVEV (reference sequence). This CDR3 reads CASSSRAGDLGAYEQYF. The CDR3 nucleotides read TGTGCCAGCAGTTCTCGAGCGGGAGACTTGGGGGCCTACGAGCAGTACTTC.

The chain is built from TRBV27 and TRBJ2-7; 10 nucleotides line up with TRBD1. The junction had 12 bases not matched to a gene; V was cut back by 7 bases and J by 3 bases. Germline V gene data show CDR1 as MNHEY and CDR2 as SMNVEV (reference sequence). The CDR3 is 16 residues long. The CDR3 DNA reads TGTGCCAGCACCCCGGGAAGGGGACAGGGGCTCTACGAGCAGTACTTC. Protein product: CASTPGRGQGLYEQYF.

Of note for this clone: Mismatch with germline at one junction end may stem from a read error. The same CDR3 arises from other DNA sequences in this sample as well. Here the CDR3 DNA reads TGTGCCAGCAGCCAAGAAGCCGCGGGGCTCTACAATGAACAGTTCTTC. Protein sequence: CASSQEAAGLYNEQFF. The chain couples TRBV4-2 to TRBJ2-1; a weak D match, TRBD2 (6 bases). Germline CDR1 is LGHNA and CDR2 is YNFKEQ. The CDR3 is 16 residues long.

The rearrangement joins TRBV15 to TRBJ2-2; 7 positions agree with TRBD1. The CDR3 covers 15 residues. CDR1 and CDR2 from the germline V gene are LNHNV and YYDKDF (reference sequence). Unmatched junction bases numbered 0, after V lost 1 base and J lost 1 base. This CDR3 is CATSRGQGNTGELFF. CDR3 DNA sequence: TGTGCCACCAGCAGAGGACAGGGGAACACCGGGGAGCTGTTTTTT.